The present T cell receptor beta chain was sequenced within a study of T-cell reconstitution after alpha-beta-depleted transplantation in children. The study, taken as a whole, reports: One year after transplant, T-cell counts and diversity came mostly from newly produced T cells.

About this clonotype itself: The antigen is not known.

During its preparation, the TCRbeta library received unique molecular identifiers. Each CDR3 protein gets one entry after TCRdb re-called the PCR reads with MiXCR. The data show fewer than 250,000 distinct CDR3 sequences, around a sixth seen once. This TCR was recovered from a male patient under 10 years old who had a stem cell transplant for acute lymphoblastic leukemia, so the T cells may come from the graft donor. Here the sequenced sample was PBMCs, mostly from graft donor cells, taken 360 days after TCRalphabeta/CD19-depleted stem cell transplant.

CDR3 loop: CASTNKRRGKETQYF. CDR3 DNA: TGTGCCAGCACCAACAAAAGGAGGGGTAAAGAGACCCAGTACTTC. The rearrangement joins TRBV7-8 to TRBJ2-5; D is perhaps TRBD2 (6 bases). V lost 7 bases and J 3 bases, leaving 18 bases between the germline ends. Germline CDR1 SGHVS, CDR2 FQNEAQ. There are 15 residues in the CDR3.